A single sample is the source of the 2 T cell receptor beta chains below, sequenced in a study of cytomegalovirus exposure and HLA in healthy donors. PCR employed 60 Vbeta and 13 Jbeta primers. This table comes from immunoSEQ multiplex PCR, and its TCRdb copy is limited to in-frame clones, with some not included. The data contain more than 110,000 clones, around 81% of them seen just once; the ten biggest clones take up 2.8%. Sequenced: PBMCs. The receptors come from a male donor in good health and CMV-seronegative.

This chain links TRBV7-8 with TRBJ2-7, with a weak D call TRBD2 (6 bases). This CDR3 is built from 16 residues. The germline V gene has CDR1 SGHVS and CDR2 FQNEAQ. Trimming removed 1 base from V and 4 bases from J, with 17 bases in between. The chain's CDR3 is CASSLVGGTPFYEQYF. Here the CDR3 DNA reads TGTGCCAGCAGCTTAGTGGGGGGAACCCCTTTTTACGAGCAGTACTTC.

As DNA, the CDR3 is TGCAGCTCAACAGGGTGGACTAGCGGGGGGTTCACAGATACGCAGTATTTT. This codes for CSSTGWTSGGFTDTQYF. V is TRBV29-1 and J is TRBJ2-3; 14 bases align to TRBD2. Germline values: CDR1 SQVTM, CDR2 ANQGSEA. The V gene end was trimmed by 8 bases and the J gene end by 2 bases; junction bases not matched to a gene: 12. The CDR3 sequence is 17 residues long.